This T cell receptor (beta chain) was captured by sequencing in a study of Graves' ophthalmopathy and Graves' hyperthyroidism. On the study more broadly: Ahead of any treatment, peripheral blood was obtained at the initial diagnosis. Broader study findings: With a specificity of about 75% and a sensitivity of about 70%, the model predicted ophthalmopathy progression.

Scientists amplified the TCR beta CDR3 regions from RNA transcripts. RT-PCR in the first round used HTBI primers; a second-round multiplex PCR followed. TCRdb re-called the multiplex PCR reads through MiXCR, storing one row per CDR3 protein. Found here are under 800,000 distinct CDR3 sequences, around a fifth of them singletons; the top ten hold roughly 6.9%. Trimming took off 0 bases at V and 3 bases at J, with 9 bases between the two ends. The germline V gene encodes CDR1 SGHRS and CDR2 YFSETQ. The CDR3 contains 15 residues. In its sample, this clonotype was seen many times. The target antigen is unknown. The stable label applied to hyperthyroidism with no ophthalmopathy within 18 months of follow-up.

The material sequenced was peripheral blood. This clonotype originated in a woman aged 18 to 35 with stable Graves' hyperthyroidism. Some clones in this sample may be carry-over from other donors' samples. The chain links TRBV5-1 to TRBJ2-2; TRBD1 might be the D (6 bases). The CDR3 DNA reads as TGCGCCAGCAGCTTGGGCGGACAGCACACCGGGGAGCTGTTTTTT. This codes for CASSLGGQHTGELFF. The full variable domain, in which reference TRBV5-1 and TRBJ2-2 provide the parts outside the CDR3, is KAGVTQTPRYLIKTRGQQVTLSCSPISGHRSVSWYQQTPGQGLQFLFEYFSETQRNKGNFPGRFSGRQFSNSRSEMNVSTLELGDSALYLCASSLGGQHTGELFFGEGSRLTVL.